A single sample is the source of the 3 T cell receptor beta chains below, sequenced in a study of T-cell memory formation after mild COVID-19. TCRdb reprocessed the 5' RACE reads with MiXCR, giving one entry per CDR3 protein. Among 400,000 or so distinct CDR3 sequences listed, roughly 20% were seen once. Material for sequencing was PBMCs or a T cell subset sorted from them (not recorded which). These receptors all come from an adult woman who had mild COVID-19 (a few samples of this study predate the infection). Cell type and time point are not known.

This clonotype was seen a few times. The genes are TRBV3-1 and TRBJ2-5; the match to TRBD2 covers 8 bases. The CDR3 consists of 17 residues. V dropped 4 bases and J dropped 2; count of bases not matched to a gene: 12. The germline gives CDR1 LGHDT, CDR2 YNNKEL (reference sequence). CDR3 loop: CASSPGWRAGEQETQYF. The DNA for the CDR3 is TGTGCCAGCAGCCCCGGATGGAGAGCGGGGGAACAAGAGACCCAGTACTTC.

This chain uses TRBV7-9 with TRBJ2-3, with 16 bases lining up with TRBD2. The CDR3 consists of 20 residues. V lost 4 bases to trimming and J lost 4 bases; unmatched junction nucleotides: 14. Germline V CDR1 and CDR2: SEHNR, FQNEAQ (reference sequence). CDR3 residues: CASSSSPGLAGGPRADTQYF. The CDR3 nucleotides read TGTGCCAGCAGCTCTTCCCCGGGACTAGCGGGAGGGCCTAGGGCAGATACGCAGTATTTT.

The table lists this clonotype with a few counts. The CDR3 DNA is TGCGCCAGCAGCCCAGGTGGAATCCACAATGAGCAGTTCTTC. It translates to CASSPGGIHNEQFF. V and J are TRBV5-1 and TRBJ2-1; D is undetermined. V lost 4 bases, J lost 5 bases, and 13 bases lay in between. Germline CDR1 is SGHRS and CDR2 is YFSETQ. The CDR3 is 14 residues long.